The subject of this entry is one TCR beta chain. No antigen is known for it. The sample belongs to a study of Ad26.COV2.S vaccination and SARS-CoV-2 variants. Study details: Participant was drawn from the COV1001 Ad26.COV2.S trial arm. Ad26.COV2.S, an intramuscular injection, was given once or twice 56 days apart. Whole-study findings and limits: Similar non-spike TCR breadth was observed in recipients of vaccine and of placebo.

The treatment: some 19 received Ad26.COV2.S at low or high dose, single or two shots; five or six received placebo; per-sample allocation not given. Samples analyzed were those drawn on day 63 after the first vaccine or placebo injection. Cohort 1b enrolled adults aged 18-55 years in Boston. Trimming pared 1 base from V and 0 bases from J, leaving 6 bases between. Germline V gene sequence: CDR1 GTSNPN, CDR2 SVGIG (reference sequence). CDR3 length equals 14 residues. Sequenced by immunoSEQ multiplex PCR; TCRdb stores in-frame clones only, minus some. The sample consists of about 350,000 clones, about nine tenths of them appearing once.

The chain has TRBV30 and TRBJ1-4; no reliable D call. The TCR sequence derives from a person aged 18-60 years who received the Ad26.COV2.S COVID-19 vaccine or a placebo. Sequencing was performed on peripheral blood, taken in a trial of Ad26.COV2.S vaccine versus placebo. The CDR3 region has the DNA TGTGCCTGGAGTGGAGCAGCAACTAATGAAAAACTGTTTTTT. Residues: CAWSGAATNEKLFF.